The 13 T cell receptor beta chains reported below all come from one sample, sequenced in a study of PD-1 blockade in mismatch repair-deficient tumors. Sequencing was performed with immunoSEQ multiplex PCR; in TCRdb, only in-frame clones are kept and a portion is missing. This table has 17,000 or so clones, around 82% appearing once. The source was PBMCs, collected less than 25 weeks after starting pembrolizumab. These receptors originate from an adult with mismatch repair-deficient cancer.

This clone has a single count. The gene calls are TRBV7-9 and TRBJ1-1; perhaps TRBD1 as D (6 bases). Looked up from germline, CDR1 is SEHNR and CDR2 is FQNEAQ (reference sequence). The CDR3 is 14 amino acids. The V end was cut by 1 base, the J end by 0 bases, with 6 bases between. CDR3 nucleotide sequence: TGTGCCAGCAGCTTAGGACAGGTGAACACTGAAGCTTTCTTT. This codes for CASSLGQVNTEAFF.

In this sample, this clone turned up once. The J gene is TRBJ1-2, the V gene TRBV5-1; a weak D match, TRBD1 (6 bases). CDR3 length equals 18 residues. Per the germline V gene, CDR1 is SGHRS and CDR2 is YFSETQ. Trimming shortened V by 5 bases and J by 3 bases, and 26 bases separated the two germline ends. CDR3 in DNA: TGCGCCAGCAGTTCGTACAGGGTGACGGGTAACATGGACTATGGCTACACCTTC. Protein sequence: CASSSYRVTGNMDYGYTF.

This clone was seen more than once but under ten times. The rearrangement links TRBV7-3 to TRBJ2-1, with 8 positions matching TRBD2. With V trimmed by 5 bases and J by 5 bases, 8 bases remained unmatched. The germline gives CDR1 SGHTA, CDR2 FQGTGA. This CDR3 is 15 amino acids long. CDR3: CASSPTRTSNNEQFF. CDR3 sequence (DNA): TGTGCCAGCAGCCCCACACGGACTAGCAACAATGAGCAGTTCTTC. Filled out from reference TRBV7-3 and TRBJ2-1, the complete variable domain reads GAGVSQTPSNKVTEKGKYVELRCDPISGHTALYWYRQSLGQGPEFLIYFQGTGAADDSGLPNDRFFAVRPEGSVSTLKIQRTERGDSAVYLCASSPTRTSNNEQFFGPGTRLTVL.

The V call is TRBV14, the J call TRBJ2-5; D may be TRBD2 (5 bases). Trimming cost V 0 bases and J 1 base, with 9 bases left between them. Germline CDR1 is SGHDN and CDR2 is FVKESK. The CDR3 totals 15 residues. CDR3 nucleotides: TGTGCCAGCAGCCAAGATAGAGGGATCCAAGAGACCCAGTACTTC. Amino acid sequence: CASSQDRGIQETQYF.

The rearrangement links TRBV2 to TRBJ2-5, with a tentative D call TRBD1 (6 bases). The end of the DNA aligns better with TRBJ2-7, so the J call may be wrong. This CDR3 is built from 13 residues. The germline gives CDR1 SNHLY, CDR2 FYNNEI. The CDR3 nucleotides are TGTGCCAGCAGGTCTCAGGGGCGCGACGAGCAGTACTTC. It yields the protein CASRSQGRDEQYF.

This clone was observed a handful of times. This sequence joins TRBV28 and TRBJ2-7; 9 bases align to TRBD1. V was clipped by 5 bases and J by 3 bases; unmatched bases: 5. Germline CDR1 is MDHEN and CDR2 is SYDVKM. The CDR3 sequence is 14 residues long. The CDR3 protein is CASSISTGGYEQYF. CDR3 nucleotides: TGTGCCAGCAGTATCTCGACAGGGGGCTACGAGCAGTACTTC.

This sequence joins TRBV30 and TRBJ2-2; 10 nucleotides align to TRBD1. With V trimmed by 2 bases and J by 7 bases, 10 bases remained unmatched. CDR3 length: 16 residues. Germline V gene data show CDR1 as GTSNPN and CDR2 as SVGIG (reference sequence). CDR3 sequence: CAWSSPDRGFGGELFF. The CDR3 DNA sequence: TGTGCCTGGAGTTCTCCGGACAGGGGGTTTGGCGGGGAGCTGTTTTTT.

This chain connects TRBV7-9 to TRBJ2-5; no clear D gene. The CDR3 totals 12 residues. Germline CDR1 SEHNR, CDR2 FQNEAQ (reference sequence). V was pared by 1 base and J by 5 bases, with 5 bases between. DNA for the CDR3: TGTGCCAGCAGCTTAGAAGCGGAGACCCAGTACTTC. This encodes CASSLEAETQYF.

The chain employs TRBV19 and TRBJ2-3; a possible D gene is TRBD1 (5 bases). Per the germline V gene, CDR1 is LNHDA and CDR2 is SQIVND (reference sequence). The CDR3 has 15 residues. V lost 4 bases, J lost 5 bases, and 16 bases lay in between. For the CDR3, the DNA is TGTGCCAGTAGTACGTCCTTGGGGCTCTTAGATACGCAGTATTTT. Its translation is CASSTSLGLLDTQYF.

The V and J genes are TRBV7-8 and TRBJ1-1; D is unclear. Between the trimmed V and J ends, which lost 5 bases and 0 bases, there was a span of 7 bases. The CDR3 has 13 amino acids. CDR1 and CDR2 from the germline V gene are SGHVS and FQNEAQ. The chain's CDR3 is CASSTSLNTEAFF. CDR3 nucleotides: TGTGCCAGCAGCACAAGTCTGAACACTGAAGCTTTCTTT. Drawing the rest from reference TRBV7-8 and TRBJ1-1, the complete variable domain is GAGVSQSPRYKVAKRGQDVALRCDPISGHVSLFWYQQALGQGPEFLTYFQNEAQLDKSGLPSDRFFAERPEGSVSTLKIQRTQQEDSAVYLCASSTSLNTEAFFGQGTRLTVV.

This clone was seen more than once but under ten times. This chain joins TRBV28 and TRBJ2-7, with 8 bases aligning to TRBD2. V lost 6 bases to trimming and J lost 7 bases; unmatched junction nucleotides: 14. The germline V gene has CDR1 MDHEN and CDR2 SYDVKM. This CDR3 region has 15 residues. The CDR3 region is CASRLPGRGVEEQYF. CDR3 in DNA: TGTGCCAGCAGACTCCCCGGGAGGGGAGTTGAAGAGCAGTACTTC.

The chain is built from TRBV18 and TRBJ1-2, with 7 nucleotides matching TRBD1. The CDR3 extends over 14 amino acids. CDR1 KGHSH and CDR2 LQKENI come from the germline V gene. Trimming removed 3 bases from V and 2 bases from J; junction bases left unmatched: 3. DNA of the CDR3: TGTGCCAGCTCACCCGGACAGGAGAACTATGGCTACACCTTC. It translates to CASSPGQENYGYTF. Variable domain in full (rest from reference TRBV18 and TRBJ1-2): NAGVMQNPRHLVRRRGQEARLRCSPMKGHSHVYWYRQLPEEGLKFMVYLQKENIIDESGMPKERFSAEFPKEGPSILRIQQVVRGDSAAYFCASSPGQENYGYTFGSGTRLTVV.

The V call is TRBV19, the J call TRBJ2-2; a possible D gene is TRBD1 (6 bases). The germline CDR1 and CDR2 sequences are LNHDA and SQIVND (reference sequence). CDR3 length: 16 amino acids. V lost 4 bases, J lost 2 bases, and 14 bases lay in between. CDR3 residues: CASSKNRVGNTGELFF. The CDR3, as DNA: TGTGCCAGTAGTAAAAACAGGGTTGGAAACACCGGGGAGCTGTTTTTT.